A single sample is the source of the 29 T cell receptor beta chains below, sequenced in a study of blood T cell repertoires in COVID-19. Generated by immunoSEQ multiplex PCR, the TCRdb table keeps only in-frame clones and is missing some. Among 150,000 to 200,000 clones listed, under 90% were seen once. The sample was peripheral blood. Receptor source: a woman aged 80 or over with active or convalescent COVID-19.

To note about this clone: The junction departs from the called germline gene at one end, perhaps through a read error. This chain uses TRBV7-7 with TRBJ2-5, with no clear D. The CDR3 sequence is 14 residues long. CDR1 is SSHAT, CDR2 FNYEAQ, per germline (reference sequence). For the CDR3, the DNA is TGTGCTAGCAGCTTAGGGCTTACCCAAGAGACCCAGTACTTC. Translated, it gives CASSLGLTQETQYF.

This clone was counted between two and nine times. The DNA for the CDR3 is TGTGCTAGTGGTCCCATGGCAGGGCGATACACTGAAGCTTTCTTT. Residues: CASGPMAGRYTEAFF. The genes are TRBV12-5 and TRBJ1-1, with TRBD1 as a possible D gene (5 bases). V gave up 5 bases and J gave up 3 bases, with 16 bases separating them. CDR1 and CDR2 from the germline V gene are LGHNT and FRNRAP. This CDR3 region has 15 residues.

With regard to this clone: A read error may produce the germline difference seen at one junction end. Written as DNA, the CDR3 is TGTGCTAGCAGCTTGCGGACAGGGACTGAGCAGTTCTTC. It yields the protein CASSLRTGTEQFF. V usage is TRBV7-7 and J usage is TRBJ2-1; the match to TRBD1 covers 8 bases. The germline V gene has CDR1 SSHAT and CDR2 FNYEAQ (reference sequence). CDR3 length: 13 residues.

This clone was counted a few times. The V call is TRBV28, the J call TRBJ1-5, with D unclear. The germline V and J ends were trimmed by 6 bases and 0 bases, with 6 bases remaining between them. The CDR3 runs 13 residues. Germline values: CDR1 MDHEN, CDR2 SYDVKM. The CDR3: CASRSNSNQPQHF. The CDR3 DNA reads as TGTGCCAGCAGGTCAAATAGCAATCAGCCCCAGCATTTT.

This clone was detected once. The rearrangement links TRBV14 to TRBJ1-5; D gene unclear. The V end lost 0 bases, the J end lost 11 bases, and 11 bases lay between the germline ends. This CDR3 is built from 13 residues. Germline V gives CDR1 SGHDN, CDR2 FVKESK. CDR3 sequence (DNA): TGTGCCAGCAGCCAAGAACACCGAGGGACCCAGCATTTT. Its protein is CASSQEHRGTQHF.

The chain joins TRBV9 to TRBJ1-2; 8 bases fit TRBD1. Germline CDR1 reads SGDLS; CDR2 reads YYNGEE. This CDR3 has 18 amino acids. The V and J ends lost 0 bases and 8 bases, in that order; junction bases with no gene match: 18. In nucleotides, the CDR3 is TGTGCCAGCAGCGTAGATCCCGGGACAGGCAGGGCGATGTTGGGCTACACCTTC. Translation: CASSVDPGTGRAMLGYTF.

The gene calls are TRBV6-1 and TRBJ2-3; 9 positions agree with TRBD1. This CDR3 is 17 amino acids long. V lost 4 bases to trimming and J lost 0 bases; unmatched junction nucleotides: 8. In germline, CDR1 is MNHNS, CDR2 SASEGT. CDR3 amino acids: CASSVLTGTGSTDTQYF. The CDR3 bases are TGTGCCAGCAGTGTTCTGACCGGGACAGGGAGCACAGATACGCAGTATTTT.

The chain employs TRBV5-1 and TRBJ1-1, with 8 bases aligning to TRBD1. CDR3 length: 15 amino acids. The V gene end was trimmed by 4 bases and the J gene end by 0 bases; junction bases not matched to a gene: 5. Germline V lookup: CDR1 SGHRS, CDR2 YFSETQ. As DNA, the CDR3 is TGCGCCAGCAGCCCGGACAGGGCTATGAACACTGAAGCTTTCTTT. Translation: CASSPDRAMNTEAFF.

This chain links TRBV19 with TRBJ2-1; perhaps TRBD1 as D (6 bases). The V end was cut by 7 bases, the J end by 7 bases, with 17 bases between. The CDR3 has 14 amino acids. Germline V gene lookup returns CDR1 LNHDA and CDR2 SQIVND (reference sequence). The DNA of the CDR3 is TGTGCCAGTATGGGGGCGAGATGGGCAAATGAGCAGTTCTTC. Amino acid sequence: CASMGARWANEQFF.

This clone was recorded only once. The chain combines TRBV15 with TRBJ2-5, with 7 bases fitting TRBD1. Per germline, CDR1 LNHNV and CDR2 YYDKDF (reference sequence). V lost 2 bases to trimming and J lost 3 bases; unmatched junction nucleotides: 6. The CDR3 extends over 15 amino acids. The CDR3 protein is CATSRLTGTEETQYF. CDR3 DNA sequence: TGTGCCACCAGCAGACTAACCGGGACAGAAGAGACCCAGTACTTC.

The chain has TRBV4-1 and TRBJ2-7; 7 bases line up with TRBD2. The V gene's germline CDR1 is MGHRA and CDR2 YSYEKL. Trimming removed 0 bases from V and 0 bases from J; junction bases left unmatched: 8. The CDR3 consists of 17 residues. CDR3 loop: CASSQDRSGIPSYEQYF. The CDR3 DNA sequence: TGCGCCAGCAGCCAAGATCGGAGCGGGATACCCTCCTACGAGCAGTACTTC.

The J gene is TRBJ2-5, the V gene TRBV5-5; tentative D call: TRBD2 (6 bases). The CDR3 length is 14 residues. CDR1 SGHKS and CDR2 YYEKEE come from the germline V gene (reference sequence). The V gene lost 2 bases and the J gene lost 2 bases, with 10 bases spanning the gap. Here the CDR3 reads CASSLFSGQETQYF. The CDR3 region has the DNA TGTGCCAGCAGCTTATTTAGCGGACAAGAGACCCAGTACTTC. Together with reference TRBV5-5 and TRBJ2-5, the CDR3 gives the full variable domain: DAGVTQSPTHLIKTRGQQVTLRCSPISGHKSVSWYQQVLGQGPQFIFQYYEKEERGRGNFPDRFSARQFPNYSSELNVNALLLGDSALYLCASSLFSGQETQYFGPGTRLLVL.

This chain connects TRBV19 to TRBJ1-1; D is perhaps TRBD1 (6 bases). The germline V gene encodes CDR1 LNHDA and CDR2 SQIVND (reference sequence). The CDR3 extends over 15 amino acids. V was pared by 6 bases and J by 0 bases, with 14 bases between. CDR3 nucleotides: TGTGCCAGTAGAGACCTACAGGGTTTGAACACTGAAGCTTTCTTT. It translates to CASRDLQGLNTEAFF.

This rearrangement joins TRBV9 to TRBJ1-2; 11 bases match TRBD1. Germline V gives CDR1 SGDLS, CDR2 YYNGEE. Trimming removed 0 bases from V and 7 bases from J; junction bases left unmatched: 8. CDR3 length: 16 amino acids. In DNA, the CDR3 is TGTGCCAGCAGCGTAGGGGCCGGGACAGGGGGTTTTGGCTACACCTTC. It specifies CASSVGAGTGGFGYTF.

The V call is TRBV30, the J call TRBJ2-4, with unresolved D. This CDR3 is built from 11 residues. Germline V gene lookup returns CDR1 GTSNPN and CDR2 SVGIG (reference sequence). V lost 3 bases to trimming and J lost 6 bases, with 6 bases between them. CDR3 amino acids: CAWRERNIQYF. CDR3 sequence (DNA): TGTGCCTGGAGGGAGAGAAACATTCAGTACTTC.

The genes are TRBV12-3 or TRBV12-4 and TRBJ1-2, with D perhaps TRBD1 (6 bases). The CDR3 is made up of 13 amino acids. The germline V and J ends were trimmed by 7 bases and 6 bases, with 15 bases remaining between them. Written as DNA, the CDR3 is TGTGCCAGCACCCTAGGGGGGGCGGATGGCTACACCTTC. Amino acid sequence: CASTLGGADGYTF.

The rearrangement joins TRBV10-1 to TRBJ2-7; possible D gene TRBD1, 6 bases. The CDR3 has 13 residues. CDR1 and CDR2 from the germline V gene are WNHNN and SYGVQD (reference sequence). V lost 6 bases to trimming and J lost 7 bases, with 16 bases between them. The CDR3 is CASSPGTPGEQYF. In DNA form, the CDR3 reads TGCGCCAGCAGCCCAGGGACACCAGGGGAGCAGTACTTC.

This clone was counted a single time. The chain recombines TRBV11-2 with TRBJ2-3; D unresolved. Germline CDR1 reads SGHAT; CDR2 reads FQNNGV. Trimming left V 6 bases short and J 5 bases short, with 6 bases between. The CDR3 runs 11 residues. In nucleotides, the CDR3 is TGTGCCAGCAGTATTAGAGATACGCAGTATTTT. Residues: CASSIRDTQYF.

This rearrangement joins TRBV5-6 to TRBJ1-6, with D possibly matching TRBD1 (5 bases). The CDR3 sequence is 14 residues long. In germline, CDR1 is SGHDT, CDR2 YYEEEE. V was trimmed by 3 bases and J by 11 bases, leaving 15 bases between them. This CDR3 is CASSWGLERPPLHF. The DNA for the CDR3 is TGTGCCAGCAGCTGGGGCCTAGAGAGGCCACCCCTCCACTTT.

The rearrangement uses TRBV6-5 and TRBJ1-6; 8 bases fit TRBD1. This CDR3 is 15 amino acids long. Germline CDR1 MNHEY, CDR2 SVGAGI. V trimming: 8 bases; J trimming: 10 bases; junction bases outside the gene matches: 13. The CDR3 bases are TGTGCCAGCTTACGGAAAACAGGGGGAGGATCACCCCTCCACTTT. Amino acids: CASLRKTGGGSPLHF.

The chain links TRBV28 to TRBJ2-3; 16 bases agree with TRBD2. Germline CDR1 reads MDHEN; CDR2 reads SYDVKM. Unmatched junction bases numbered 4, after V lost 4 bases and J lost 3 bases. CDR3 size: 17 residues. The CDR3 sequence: CASSSGTSGRGTDTQYF. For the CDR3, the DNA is TGTGCCAGCAGTTCCGGGACTAGCGGGAGGGGAACAGATACGCAGTATTTT.

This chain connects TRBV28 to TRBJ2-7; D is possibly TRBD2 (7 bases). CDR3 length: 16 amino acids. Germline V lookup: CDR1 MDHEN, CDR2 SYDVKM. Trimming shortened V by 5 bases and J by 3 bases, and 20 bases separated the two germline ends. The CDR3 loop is CASSPSGAGEIYEQYF. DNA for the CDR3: TGTGCCAGCAGTCCTTCGGGGGCGGGAGAGATCTACGAGCAGTACTTC.

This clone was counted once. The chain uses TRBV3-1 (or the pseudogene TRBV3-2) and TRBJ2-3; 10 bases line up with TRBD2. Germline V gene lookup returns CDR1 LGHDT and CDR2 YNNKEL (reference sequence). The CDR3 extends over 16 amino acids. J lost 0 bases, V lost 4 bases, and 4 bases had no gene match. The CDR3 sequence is CASSPRTSGSTDTQYF. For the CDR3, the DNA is TGTGCCAGCAGCCCCCGGACTAGCGGAAGCACAGATACGCAGTATTTT.

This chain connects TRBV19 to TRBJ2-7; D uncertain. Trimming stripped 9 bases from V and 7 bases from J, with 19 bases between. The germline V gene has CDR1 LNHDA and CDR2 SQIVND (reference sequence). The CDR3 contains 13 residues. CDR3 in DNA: TGTGCCAGCAACGTTGGGCACGGTCGGGAGCAGTACTTC. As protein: CASNVGHGREQYF.

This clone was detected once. Here the CDR3 reads CASRLKGVGGELFF. CDR3 DNA: TGTGCCAGCAGACTCAAGGGGGTAGGCGGGGAGCTGTTTTTT. J is TRBJ2-2 and V is TRBV6-5; weak D call: TRBD1 (6 bases). Trimming left V 6 bases short and J 7 bases short, with 15 bases between. Germline values: CDR1 MNHEY, CDR2 SVGAGI. This CDR3 region has 14 residues.

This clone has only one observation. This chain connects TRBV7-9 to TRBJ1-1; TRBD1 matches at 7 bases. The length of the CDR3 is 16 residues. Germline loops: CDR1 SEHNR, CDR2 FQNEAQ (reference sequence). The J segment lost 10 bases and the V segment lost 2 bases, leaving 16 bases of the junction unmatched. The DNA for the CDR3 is TGTGCCAGCAGCTTAAGGGGGAGACAGGGCGGGCTATTAGCTTTCTTT. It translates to CASSLRGRQGGLLAFF.

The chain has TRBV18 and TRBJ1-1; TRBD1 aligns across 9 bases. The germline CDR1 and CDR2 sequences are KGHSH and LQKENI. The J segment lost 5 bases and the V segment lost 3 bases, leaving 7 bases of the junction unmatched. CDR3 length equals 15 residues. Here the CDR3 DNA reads TGTGCCAGCTCACCGTTTGGACAGGGGATAACTGAAGCTTTCTTT. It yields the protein CASSPFGQGITEAFF. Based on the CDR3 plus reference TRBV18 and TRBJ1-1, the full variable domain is NAGVMQNPRHLVRRRGQEARLRCSPMKGHSHVYWYRQLPEEGLKFMVYLQKENIIDESGMPKERFSAEFPKEGPSILRIQQVVRGDSAAYFCASSPFGQGITEAFFGQGTRLTVV.

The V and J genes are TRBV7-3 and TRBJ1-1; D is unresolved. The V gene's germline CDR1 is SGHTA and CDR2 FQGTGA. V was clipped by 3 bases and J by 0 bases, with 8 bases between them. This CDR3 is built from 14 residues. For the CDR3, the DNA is TGTGCCAGCAGCTTGTCGGGGTTGAACACTGAAGCTTTCTTT. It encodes CASSLSGLNTEAFF.

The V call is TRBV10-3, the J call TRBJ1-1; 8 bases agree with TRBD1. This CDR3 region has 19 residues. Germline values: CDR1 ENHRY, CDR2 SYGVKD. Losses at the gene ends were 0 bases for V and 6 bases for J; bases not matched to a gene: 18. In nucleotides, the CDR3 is TGTGCCATCAGTGAGTCGTACTTCGGGGGACAGGTGGTGATCTCTGAAGCTTTCTTT. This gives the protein CAISESYFGGQVVISEAFF.